This T cell receptor beta chain emerged from a study of Ad26.COV2.S vaccination and SARS-CoV-2 variants. Study-wide results and limits: Analyses that measured TCR breadth and depth may have underestimated total T cell responses. In vaccinated individuals, spike-specific CD8+ and CD4+ T cell responses reportedly displayed substantial breadth. Vaccine and placebo recipients had comparable breadth of non-spike TCRs. Placebo recipients had lower spike-specific TCR breadth than vaccine recipients.

TCRdb keeps only in-frame clones here, not all; method: immunoSEQ multiplex PCR. The sample has several thousand clones; about 83% are singletons. Germline assignment: CDR1 SGHKS and CDR2 YYEKEE (reference sequence). The CDR3 covers 14 residues. J lost 1 base, V lost 5 bases, and 5 bases had no gene match. This clone was counted once. Its antigen is still unknown. The chain recombines TRBV5-5 with TRBJ2-5; 7 bases align to TRBD1. The receptor was isolated from a human donor who had recovered from COVID-19. Sequenced here: peripheral blood, sampled after recovery from COVID-19. In DNA, the CDR3 is TGTGCCAGCAGTCGTACAGGGGCCCAAGAGACCCAGTACTTC. As protein: CASSRTGAQETQYF.